A selection of T cell receptor beta chains follows, all from one sample in a study of cytomegalovirus exposure and HLA in healthy donors. Data came from immunoSEQ multiplex PCR; TCRdb stores just in-frame clones and leaves some out. The table includes fewer than 150,000 clones, 80% detected once. Material for sequencing was PBMCs. These receptors were obtained from a female donor in good health and CMV-seropositive. The CDR3 runs from the conserved cysteine through the conserved F or W. A D gene is named only where the DNA matches it firmly. Expanded clones are given a class, and other clones once, few, many or no size at all.

D gene: -
V gene: TRBV5-4
J gene: TRBJ2-1
clone size: -
CDR3 DNA: TGTGCCAGCAGCTTGAAATCCCAGGGCCGGAGTGAGCAGTTCTTC
CDR3 protein: CASSLKSQGRSEQFF

D gene: TRBD2
V gene: TRBV5-1
J gene: TRBJ2-7
clone size: few
CDR3 DNA: TGCGCCAGCAGCTTGGCCGCTAGCGGGGTCTACGAGCAGTACTTC
CDR3 protein: CASSLAASGVYEQYF

D gene: TRBD1
V gene: TRBV18
J gene: TRBJ1-1
clone size: -
CDR3 DNA: TGTGCCAGCTCCTCCCGGGGACAGGGGATGAACACTGAAGCTTTCTTT
CDR3 protein: CASSSRGQGMNTEAFF

D gene: TRBD1
V gene: TRBV7-9
J gene: TRBJ1-4
clone size: once
CDR3 DNA: TGTGCCAGCAGCTTAGTAGGGGGCAGGGGAACTAATGAAAAACTGTTTTTT
CDR3 protein: CASSLVGGRGTNEKLFF

D gene: -
V gene: TRBV11-2
J gene: TRBJ2-7
clone size: -
CDR3 DNA: TGTGCCAGCAGCTTAGGGACAGAGTACGAGCAGTACTTC
CDR3 protein: CASSLGTEYEQYF

D gene: TRBD2
V gene: TRBV28
J gene: TRBJ2-3
clone size: -
CDR3 DNA: TGTGCCAGCAGTCCCGGGACTAGCGGGGGGGCCACAGATACGCAGTATTTT
CDR3 protein: CASSPGTSGGATDTQYF

D gene: -
V gene: TRBV2
J gene: TRBJ2-2
clone size: once
CDR3 DNA: TGTGCCAGCAGCCCCACCCCAAACAGGAGGAACACCGGGGAGCTGTTTTTT
CDR3 protein: CASSPTPNRRNTGELFF

D gene: -
V gene: TRBV10-2
J gene: TRBJ2-7
clone size: -
CDR3 DNA: TGCGCCAGCGCCGCGGGGACCTCCTACGAGCAGTACTTC
CDR3 protein: CASAAGTSYEQYF

D gene: TRBD1
V gene: TRBV18
J gene: TRBJ2-5
clone size: -
CDR3 DNA: TGTGCCAGCTCACCTGTGTGGGGACAGGTCGGAGAGACCCAGTACTTC
CDR3 protein: CASSPVWGQVGETQYF

D gene: TRBD1
V gene: TRBV10-2
J gene: TRBJ2-3
clone size: -
CDR3 DNA: TGCGCCAGCAGTGAGACGGGACAGGGCACGGCGCAGTATTTT
CDR3 protein: CASSETGQGTAQYF

D gene: TRBD2
V gene: TRBV5-4
J gene: TRBJ2-5
clone size: -
CDR3 DNA: TGTGCCAGCAGCACCCCCCGGAGCGGGGGGATAGAGACCCAGTACTTC
CDR3 protein: CASSTPRSGGIETQYF

D gene: -
V gene: TRBV11-1
J gene: TRBJ2-7
clone size: few
CDR3 DNA: TGTGCCAGCAGCTTAGGAACGAGGGTCCACGAGCAGTACTTC
CDR3 protein: CASSLGTRVHEQYF

D gene: TRBD1
V gene: TRBV6-5
J gene: TRBJ2-2
clone size: -
CDR3 DNA: TGTGCCAGCAGTTATTACGGGACAGGGGGTTCCGGGGAGCTGTTTTTT
CDR3 protein: CASSYYGTGGSGELFF

D gene: -
V gene: TRBV5-1
J gene: TRBJ1-3
clone size: -
CDR3 DNA: TGCGCCAGCACCTCAGGGTATGGAAACACCATATATTTT
CDR3 protein: CASTSGYGNTIYF

D gene: -
V gene: TRBV6-1
J gene: TRBJ2-7
clone size: few
CDR3 DNA: TGTGCCAGCGAAACAGGGCGAAACTACGAGCAGTACTTC
CDR3 protein: CASETGRNYEQYF

D gene: TRBD2
V gene: TRBV2
J gene: TRBJ2-7
clone size: -
CDR3 DNA: TGTGCCAGCAGAGAAAGGACTAGCGGGAAGGAGCACGAGCAGTACTTC
CDR3 protein: CASRERTSGKEHEQYF

D gene: -
V gene: TRBV2
J gene: TRBJ1-5
clone size: once
CDR3 DNA: TGTGCCAGCACTGTTCAGGGTAGGGATCAGCCCCAGCATTTT
CDR3 protein: CASTVQGRDQPQHF

D gene: -
V gene: TRBV6-4
J gene: TRBJ1-5
clone size: few
CDR3 DNA: TGTGCCAGCTGGGGTGGGTGGAGGCAGCCCCAGCATTTT
CDR3 protein: CASWGGWRQPQHF

D gene: -
V gene: TRBV10-3
J gene: TRBJ2-2
clone size: -
CDR3 DNA: TGTGCCATCAAATCAACCAGGGCGCAGGGGATCACCGGGGAGCTGTTTTTT
CDR3 protein: CAIKSTRAQGITGELFF

D gene: TRBD1
V gene: TRBV18
J gene: TRBJ2-7
clone size: -
CDR3 DNA: TGTGCCAGCTCACCACAGGGGGCCGAGCAGTACTTC
CDR3 protein: CASSPQGAEQYF

D gene: -
V gene: TRBV5-1
J gene: TRBJ2-7
clone size: once
CDR3 DNA: TGCGCCAGCAGCTCCCAGGCCTACGAGCAGTACTTC
CDR3 protein: CASSSQAYEQYF

D gene: TRBD2
V gene: TRBV28
J gene: TRBJ2-7
clone size: -
CDR3 DNA: TGTGCCAGCAGTTCAACGGGGGGGGCTCCCTACGAGCAGTACTTC
CDR3 protein: CASSSTGGAPYEQYF

D gene: -
V gene: TRBV5-1
J gene: TRBJ2-3
clone size: -
CDR3 DNA: TGCGCCAGCAGCCCGGCTTCAGGCGGGACAGATACGCAGTATTTT
CDR3 protein: CASSPASGGTDTQYF

D gene: TRBD1
V gene: TRBV5-1
J gene: TRBJ1-6
clone size: few
CDR3 DNA: TGCGCCAGCAGGCCGGGACAGACATATTCACCCCTCCACTTT
CDR3 protein: CASRPGQTYSPLHF

D gene: TRBD1
V gene: TRBV5-1
J gene: TRBJ1-2
clone size: -
CDR3 DNA: TGCGCCAGCAGCAGGACAGGGGGGAGCTATGGCTACACCTTC
CDR3 protein: CASSRTGGSYGYTF

D gene: -
V gene: TRBV7-3
J gene: TRBJ2-5
clone size: -
CDR3 DNA: TGTGCCAGCAGCTTTGGGGGGTTGGAGACCCAGTACTTC
CDR3 protein: CASSFGGLETQYF

D gene: TRBD1
V gene: TRBV9
J gene: TRBJ1-6
clone size: -
CDR3 DNA: TGTGCCAGCAGCCTCGGACAGGGAAATTCACCCCTCCACTTT
CDR3 protein: CASSLGQGNSPLHF

D gene: TRBD1
V gene: TRBV7-2
J gene: TRBJ2-3
clone size: -
CDR3 DNA: TGTGCCAGCAGCTTAGTCGGGACAGCGGCAGATACGCAGTATTTT
CDR3 protein: CASSLVGTAADTQYF

D gene: -
V gene: TRBV5-4
J gene: TRBJ2-5
clone size: -
CDR3 DNA: TGTGCCAGCAGCTCACAAAGGGGGATCCAAGAGACCCAGTACTTC
CDR3 protein: CASSSQRGIQETQYF

D gene: -
V gene: TRBV7-2
J gene: TRBJ1-5
clone size: -
CDR3 DNA: TGTGCCAGCAGCCCGGACAGTCGCAATCAGCCCCAGCATTTT
CDR3 protein: CASSPDSRNQPQHF

D gene: -
V gene: TRBV5-1
J gene: TRBJ2-7
clone size: -
CDR3 DNA: TGCGCCAGCAGCCTACGACTAGGCACCTACGAGCAGTACTTC
CDR3 protein: CASSLRLGTYEQYF

D gene: TRBD1
V gene: TRBV7-6
J gene: TRBJ1-1
clone size: few
CDR3 DNA: TGTGCCAGCAGCTATGGGACAGCCATGAACACTGAAGCTTTCTTT
CDR3 protein: CASSYGTAMNTEAFF

D gene: -
V gene: TRBV5-1
J gene: TRBJ1-5
clone size: -
CDR3 DNA: TGCGCCAGCAGCTTGAGATCACGGACAGAATATAGCAATCAGCCCCAGCATTTT
CDR3 protein: CASSLRSRTEYSNQPQHF

D gene: -
V gene: TRBV6-1
J gene: TRBJ1-3
clone size: -
CDR3 DNA: TGTGCCAGCAGTCTGGGGGGCTCTGGAAACACCATATATTTT
CDR3 protein: CASSLGGSGNTIYF

D gene: -
V gene: TRBV4-2
J gene: TRBJ1-1
clone size: -
CDR3 DNA: TGTGCCAGCAGCCCTTCCTACAGGGCTCTCGACACTGAAGCTTTCTTT
CDR3 protein: CASSPSYRALDTEAFF

D gene: TRBD2
V gene: TRBV7-9
J gene: TRBJ2-1
clone size: -
CDR3 DNA: TGTGCCAGCAGCTTACACTCGGGCGGGGGGCTATCCAATGAGCAGTTCTTC
CDR3 protein: CASSLHSGGGLSNEQFF

D gene: TRBD1
V gene: TRBV6-1
J gene: TRBJ2-7
clone size: -
CDR3 DNA: TGTGCCAGCAGCATACGGGGACAGGGTAACCACGAGCAGTACTTC
CDR3 protein: CASSIRGQGNHEQYF

D gene: TRBD2
V gene: TRBV5-4
J gene: TRBJ2-3
clone size: -
CDR3 DNA: TGTGCCGTGGACAGCGGGAGTAGCACAGATACGCAGTATTTT
CDR3 protein: CAVDSGSSTDTQYF

D gene: -
V gene: TRBV2
J gene: TRBJ1-5
clone size: -
CDR3 DNA: TGTGCCAGCAGAAAATCCGGGACAACAAACTCCCAGCCCCAGCATTTT
CDR3 protein: CASRKSGTTNSQPQHF

D gene: -
V gene: TRBV7-3
J gene: TRBJ2-1
clone size: -
CDR3 DNA: TGTGCCAGCAGACGTCCGGGAGACACCTACAATGAGCAGTTCTTC
CDR3 protein: CASRRPGDTYNEQFF

D gene: TRBD1
V gene: TRBV4-2
J gene: TRBJ2-7
clone size: -
CDR3 DNA: TGTGCCAGCAGCCAAGCGGAGGGACAGGGTGCCTACGAGCAGTACTTC
CDR3 protein: CASSQAEGQGAYEQYF

D gene: -
V gene: TRBV6-6
J gene: TRBJ1-2
clone size: -
CDR3 DNA: TGTGCCAGCAGTTCCCTGAACTATGGCTACACCTTC
CDR3 protein: CASSSLNYGYTF

D gene: TRBD1
V gene: TRBV6-6
J gene: TRBJ1-2
clone size: -
CDR3 DNA: TGTGCCAGCAGTTCCGCCGGGACAGGCTATGGCTACACCTTC
CDR3 protein: CASSSAGTGYGYTF